A selection of T cell receptor beta chains follows, all from one sample in a study of T cells and Merkel cell carcinoma outcomes. Profiling relied on immunoSEQ multiplex PCR, and the TCRdb table lists in-frame clones only, not all of them. Here the sample spans about 15,000 clones, about 90% being singletons. The sample taken for sequencing was tumor tissue from Merkel cell carcinoma. These TCRs come from a human donor with Merkel cell carcinoma. The CDR3 runs from the conserved cysteine through the conserved F or W. A D gene is named only where the DNA matches it firmly. Only some rows state a clone size, as once, few, many or a class for expanded clones.

CASTRGHYSGNTIYF TGTGCCAGCACTAGGGGACACTATTCTGGAAACACCATATATTTT . TRBJ1-3 . TRBV2
CASSSRGGQSSPLHF TGTGCCAGCAGTTCCCGGGGGGGGCAGAGTTCACCCCTCCACTTT . TRBJ1-6 . TRBV7-2
CASSQEVGSPQYF TGTGCCAGCAGCCAAGAGGTCGGGTCTCCCCAGTATTTT once TRBJ2-3 . TRBV4-2
CASSSLQGSDYEQYF TGCGCCAGCAGCTCATTACAGGGATCGGACTACGAGCAGTACTTC . TRBJ2-7 . TRBV5-1
CSAPVGGATFF TGCAGTGCGCCAGTGGGGGGGGCCACTTTCTTT . TRBJ1-1 . TRBV20-1
CASSIRRVQNNEQFF TGTGCCAGTAGTATCCGGCGGGTCCAGAACAATGAGCAGTTCTTC few TRBJ2-1 . TRBV19
CASSTADTQYF TGTGCCAGTAGTACAGCAGATACGCAGTATTTT . TRBJ2-3 . TRBV19
CVSSPSGGGTDTQYF TGTGTCAGCAGCCCTAGCGGGGGAGGCACAGATACGCAGTATTTT . TRBJ2-3 TRBD2 TRBV7-6
CATEPSTGLPIETQYF TGTGCCACCGAACCCTCAACGGGGCTACCGATAGAGACCCAGTACTTC . TRBJ2-5 . TRBV28
CASSSDRKDYGYTF TGTGCCAGCAGCTCGGACAGGAAAGACTATGGCTACACCTTC few TRBJ1-2 TRBD1 TRBV7-9
CASTSQGTSGSRQYF TGTGCCAGCACCTCTCAAGGGACTAGCGGGAGCAGGCAGTATTTT . TRBJ2-3 TRBD2 TRBV9
CASSWGNTEAFF TGTGCCAGCAGCTGGGGGAACACTGAAGCTTTCTTT . TRBJ1-1 . TRBV5-6
CASSPPGTGGNEQYF TGTGCCAGCAGCCCCCCGGGGACAGGGGGTAACGAGCAGTACTTC . TRBJ2-7 TRBD1 TRBV13
CASSQPHRDGYTF TGTGCCAGCAGTCAACCACACAGGGATGGCTACACCTTC . TRBJ1-2 . TRBV2
CAGGAYNQPQHF TGTGCAGGGGGCGCTTACAATCAGCCCCAGCATTTT . TRBJ1-5 TRBD1 TRBV6-1
CASSPRDSGTGELFF TGTGCCAGCAGTCCCCGGGATAGTGGGACCGGGGAGCTGTTTTTT . TRBJ2-2 . TRBV2
CASSPTRQGVTEAFF TGTGCCAGCTCACCGACAAGACAGGGGGTTACTGAAGCTTTCTTT . TRBJ1-1 TRBD1 TRBV18
CASSEYGYEQYF TGTGCCAGCAGTGAGTACGGCTACGAGCAGTACTTC few TRBJ2-7 . TRBV6-1
CAWTFGGPGPLHF TGTGCCTGGACATTCGGGGGTCCGGGACCCCTCCACTTT once TRBJ1-6 . TRBV30
CASSVGLLISSTDTQYF TGTGCCAGCAGCGTGGGCCTACTTATTTCAAGCACAGATACGCAGTATTTT few TRBJ2-3 . TRBV9
CTSSHSPSEPEDQETQYF TGCACCAGCAGCCACTCGCCTAGCGAGCCGGAGGACCAAGAGACCCAGTACTTC . TRBJ2-5 . TRBV1
CASSSTGTGTDTEAFF TGTGCCAGCAGCTCTACCGGAACAGGGACAGACACTGAAGCTTTCTTT . TRBJ1-1 TRBD1 TRBV13
CASSLVGTGNMNTEAFF TGTGCCAGCAGCTTAGTAGGGACAGGGAACATGAACACTGAAGCTTTCTTT . TRBJ1-1 TRBD1 TRBV7-9
CASSEGGGLWEQYF TGTGCCAGCAGCGAGGGGGGGGGACTGTGGGAGCAGTACTTC . TRBJ2-7 . TRBV9
CASSYWGQDGGYTF TGTGCCAGCAGTTACTGGGGACAGGATGGTGGCTACACCTTC . TRBJ1-2 TRBD1 TRBV6-5
CASSETGFGEKLFF TGTGCCAGCAGTGAGACGGGGTTCGGTGAAAAACTGTTTTTT . TRBJ1-4 . TRBV25-1
CAWSGRGGQETQYF TGTGCCTGGAGTGGGCGGGGGGGACAAGAGACCCAGTACTTC . TRBJ2-5 TRBD2 TRBV30
CASSMRTGKRGNTIYF TGTGCCAGTAGTATGCGTACGGGTAAACGTGGAAACACCATATATTTT . TRBJ1-3 . TRBV19
CASSFTGLNSGNTIYF TGTGCCAGCAGCTTTACAGGGCTGAACTCTGGAAACACCATATATTTT . TRBJ1-3 . TRBV11-2
CASSEQGNLITEAFF TGTGCCAGTTCTGAACAGGGTAACCTAATTACTGAAGCTTTCTTT . TRBJ1-1 . TRBV19
CASSGGRGGTEAFF TGTGCCAGCAGTGGGGGACGTGGGGGGACTGAAGCTTTCTTT . TRBJ1-1 . TRBV6-5
CASSPGLAGALETQYF TGCGCCAGCAGCCCAGGACTAGCGGGAGCGCTGGAGACCCAGTACTTC . TRBJ2-5 TRBD2 TRBV4-1
CASSPVAGKEPGNTIYF TGTGCCAGCTCACCTGTGGCGGGGAAGGAGCCTGGAAACACCATATATTTT . TRBJ1-3 . TRBV18
CASSPSTGGGDEQYF TGTGCCAGCAGTCCCTCGACAGGGGGCGGCGACGAGCAGTACTTC . TRBJ2-7 TRBD1 TRBV27
CASSSIMLGGDGYTF TGTGCCAGCAGCTCGATTATGCTGGGTGGGGATGGCTACACCTTC . TRBJ1-2 . TRBV28
CAWSPGTASNQPQHF TGTGCCTGGAGTCCTGGGACAGCTAGCAATCAGCCCCAGCATTTT . TRBJ1-5 TRBD1 TRBV30
CASSQAGGFSYEQYF TGCGCCAGCAGCCAAGCCGGGGGATTCTCCTACGAGCAGTACTTC few TRBJ2-7 . TRBV4-1
CTSSGLRAEQYF TGTACCAGCAGCGGTTTAAGGGCAGAGCAGTACTTC . TRBJ2-7 . TRBV7-2
CASSPLPGTYNEQFF TGTGCCAGCTCACCGCTCCCCGGAACCTACAATGAGCAGTTCTTC . TRBJ2-1 . TRBV18
CASSMDSLGTEAFF TGTGCCAGCAGCATGGACAGTTTAGGCACTGAAGCTTTCTTT . TRBJ1-1 . TRBV9
CASSEASLDSYEQYF TGTGCCAGCAGTGAAGCGAGTCTAGATTCCTACGAGCAGTACTTC . TRBJ2-7 . TRBV6-1
CASSPGQGGYGYTF TGCGCCAGCAGCCCCGGACAGGGGGGCTATGGCTACACCTTC . TRBJ1-2 TRBD1 TRBV5-1
CASSVGLAGQQETQYF TGTGCCAGCAGCGTAGGTCTAGCGGGTCAACAAGAGACCCAGTACTTC few TRBJ2-5 TRBD2 TRBV9
CASSRGLSSYNEQFF TGTGCCAGCAGCCGGGGGCTGAGCTCCTATAATGAGCAGTTCTTC . TRBJ2-1 . TRBV5-6
CAITRDLNYGYTF TGTGCCATCACACGGGACCTTAACTATGGCTACACCTTC . TRBJ1-2 . TRBV10-3
CASSSGTSGPNTGELFF TGTGCTAGCAGTTCCGGGACTAGCGGCCCGAACACCGGGGAGCTGTTTTTT . TRBJ2-2 TRBD2 TRBV7-7